This T cell receptor beta chain was sequenced during a study of blood T cell repertoires in COVID-19. About the study: Donors in the United States, Italy and Spain gave samples during acute or convalescent COVID-19. Sample material is recorded as cDNA or gDNA derived from T cells, B-cell-depleted T cells, or PBMCs.

How the authors handled the data: Amplification with reference gene primers provided the estimates of nucleated cell counts. Some clones are missing from TCRdb's copy, which holds only in-frame ones; the method was immunoSEQ multiplex PCR. V and J calls plus clone size are reproduced from that table; the DNA served to infer D and trimming. The data hold roughly 200,000 clones, with 76% observed a single time. The CDR3 is 14 amino acids. The germline gives CDR1 SGHTA, CDR2 FQGTGA. The V gene lost 5 bases and the J gene lost 3 bases, with 13 bases spanning the gap. The specimen was peripheral blood. The clonotype comes from a woman aged 45-65 years with active or convalescent COVID-19. The chain carries TRBV7-3 and TRBJ1-1; tentative D call: TRBD1 (5 bases). DNA for the CDR3: TGTGCCAGCAGCCAACTCGGGGGAGACACTGAAGCTTTCTTT. Translated: CASSQLGGDTEAFF.